Listed below are T cell receptor beta chains from one sample, sequenced in a study of CD8 T cells in Susac syndrome. From the immunoSEQ multiplex PCR reads, TCRdb called clonotypes with MiXCR, one entry per CDR3 protein. This table holds fewer than 85,000 distinct CDR3 sequences, less than 95% found once. The sequencing input was CD8+ T cells from PBMCs. These receptor sequences come from a human donor with Susac syndrome. Each CDR3 is given with its conserved first and last residue. Fields, in order: V gene, J gene, clone size, D gene, CDR3 DNA, CDR3 protein. D genes are given only for firm matches. Some rows have no size entry. The others give once, few or many, or a class for an expanded clone.

V: TRBV19; J: TRBJ2-7; size: .; D: TRBD1; DNA: TGTGCCAGTAGTATAGGGACAGGGACCTACGAGCAGTACTTC; CDR3: CASSIGTGTYEQYF
V: TRBV9; J: TRBJ2-3; size: .; D: .; DNA: TGTGCCAGCAGCGTAGACCTAGATACGCAGTATTTT; CDR3: CASSVDLDTQYF
V: TRBV9; J: TRBJ2-6; size: .; D: .; DNA: TGTGCCAGCAGCCCCTATGAGGCCAACGTCCTGACTTTC; CDR3: CASSPYEANVLTF
V: TRBV7-3; J: TRBJ1-2; size: .; D: .; DNA: TGTGCCAGCAGCTTATATTATTGGCCGAACAGTTGTCTTTATGGCTACACCTTC; CDR3: CASSLYYWPNSCLYGYTF
V: TRBV7-9; J: TRBJ2-7; size: .; D: TRBD2; DNA: TGTGCCTCCGGGGGGGGTTACTCCTACGAGCAGTACTTC; CDR3: CASGGGYSYEQYF
V: TRBV19; J: TRBJ2-7; size: .; D: TRBD2; DNA: TGTGCCAGTAAGGGAGGGGCCGCCTCCTCCTACGAGCAGTACTTC; CDR3: CASKGGAASSYEQYF
V: TRBV20-1; J: TRBJ1-1; size: .; D: .; DNA: TGCAGTGCTAGAGGGGACAAGAACACTGAAGCTTTCTTT; CDR3: CSARGDKNTEAFF
V: TRBV7-8; J: TRBJ1-2; size: .; D: .; DNA: TGTGCCAGCAGCGAGTTGGCTTCTCGCTACACCTTC; CDR3: CASSELASRYTF
V: TRBV7-9; J: TRBJ2-7; size: .; D: .; DNA: TGTGCCAGCAGCTTAACTGGGGAGGACAGGACCGGCAACGAGCAGTACTTC; CDR3: CASSLTGEDRTGNEQYF
V: TRBV7-9; J: TRBJ2-7; size: once; D: .; DNA: TGTGCCAGCAGCCCCAGCGCAGGTTCGACTTCCTACGAGCAGTACTTC; CDR3: CASSPSAGSTSYEQYF
V: TRBV9; J: TRBJ1-1; size: .; D: .; DNA: TGTGCCAGCAGCGTTGGGGGAAGGACTGAAGCTTTCTTT; CDR3: CASSVGGRTEAFF
V: TRBV9; J: TRBJ2-4; size: .; D: TRBD1; DNA: TGTGCCAGCAGCGTAGGACAGGGAGCCAAAAACATTCAGTACTTC; CDR3: CASSVGQGAKNIQYF
V: TRBV5-1; J: TRBJ1-1; size: .; D: .; DNA: TGCGCCAGCAGCTTGCCGGAGCAGAACACTGAAGCTTTCTTT; CDR3: CASSLPEQNTEAFF
V: TRBV10-2; J: TRBJ1-2; size: .; D: .; DNA: TGCGCCAGCAGTGGTGACAAGAACTATGGCTACACCTTC; CDR3: CASSGDKNYGYTF
V: TRBV9; J: TRBJ2-7; size: .; D: .; DNA: TGTGCCAGCAGCCCAGGTTATTACGAGCAGTACTTC; CDR3: CASSPGYYEQYF
V: TRBV6-2/TRBV6-3; J: TRBJ1-5; size: once; D: .; DNA: TGTGCCAACGGGACTCCTCGGCCCCAGCATTTT; CDR3: CANGTPRPQHF
V: TRBV4-1; J: TRBJ2-7; size: .; D: TRBD1; DNA: TGCGCCAGCAGCCCGGACAGGGCCCCCTACGAGCAGTACTTC; CDR3: CASSPDRAPYEQYF
V: TRBV9; J: TRBJ1-4; size: once; D: .; DNA: TGTGCCAGCAGCCCCTACGACAAGGTAGGGGAAAAACTGTTTTTT; CDR3: CASSPYDKVGEKLFF
V: TRBV6-5; J: TRBJ1-5; size: .; D: TRBD1; DNA: TGTGCCAGCAGTTACAGGTCAGGGGGGAGCAATCAGCCCCAGCATTTT; CDR3: CASSYRSGGSNQPQHF
V: TRBV5-1; J: TRBJ2-1; size: .; D: .; DNA: TGCGCCAGCAGCTTGAGAGGGAGCAATGAGCAGTTCTTC; CDR3: CASSLRGSNEQFF
V: TRBV20-1; J: TRBJ2-3; size: .; D: TRBD2; DNA: TGCAGTGCTAGAGACAGTGGGCTAGCGGGAGCAGATACGCAGTATTTT; CDR3: CSARDSGLAGADTQYF
V: TRBV7-8; J: TRBJ2-3; size: .; D: TRBD2; DNA: TGTGCCAGCAGCTCCTGGGGACTAGCGGGAACAGATACGCAGTATTTT; CDR3: CASSSWGLAGTDTQYF
V: TRBV7-3; J: TRBJ2-2; size: .; D: TRBD2; DNA: TGTGCCACCAAACTAGCGGGGGACACCGGGGAGCTGTTTTTT; CDR3: CATKLAGDTGELFF
V: TRBV7-2; J: TRBJ1-2; size: .; D: TRBD1; DNA: TGTGCCAGCAGCTCTCGGACAGGGGGGTTAATCAACTATGGCTACACCTTC; CDR3: CASSSRTGGLINYGYTF
V: TRBV5-5; J: TRBJ1-1; size: .; D: .; DNA: TGTGCCAGCACTATGACTGAAGCTTTCTTT; CDR3: CASTMTEAFF
V: TRBV3-1; J: TRBJ1-2; size: .; D: TRBD1; DNA: TGTGCCAGCAGTCCCGGGACAGGAGACACCCGGGGCTATGGCTACACCTTC; CDR3: CASSPGTGDTRGYGYTF
V: TRBV12-3/TRBV12-4; J: TRBJ1-4; size: .; D: .; DNA: TGTGCCAGCAATTCGGTAGGGGAAAAACTGTTTTTT; CDR3: CASNSVGEKLFF
V: TRBV6-5; J: TRBJ2-5; size: .; D: TRBD1; DNA: TGTGCCAGCAGAGCGACAGGGGGGATCGAGACCCAGTACTTC; CDR3: CASRATGGIETQYF
V: TRBV3-1; J: TRBJ1-6; size: once; D: .; DNA: TGTGCCAGCAGCCAAGATTTGGCATTTGGGGGTTCACCCCTCCACTTT; CDR3: CASSQDLAFGGSPLHF
V: TRBV20-1; J: TRBJ2-1; size: .; D: TRBD1; DNA: TGCAGTGCCGCCGGCTCCGGGACAGAGTACAATGAGCAGTTCTTC; CDR3: CSAAGSGTEYNEQFF
V: TRBV15; J: TRBJ1-1; size: .; D: TRBD1; DNA: TGTGCCACCTCCAGTGACAGGGGGAACACTGAAGCTTTCTTT; CDR3: CATSSDRGNTEAFF
V: TRBV28; J: TRBJ1-2; size: .; D: TRBD1; DNA: TGTGCCAGCAGGGCGGAGACAGGGGCGCTTAACTATGGCTACACCTTC; CDR3: CASRAETGALNYGYTF
V: TRBV28; J: TRBJ2-1; size: .; D: TRBD2; DNA: TGTGCCAGCAGCCCCCCGGGACTATACAATGAGCAGTTCTTC; CDR3: CASSPPGLYNEQFF
V: TRBV10-3; J: TRBJ2-3; size: .; D: .; DNA: TGTGCCATCAGTGAGTTGTTGGATACGCAGTATTTT; CDR3: CAISELLDTQYF
V: TRBV6-4; J: TRBJ2-3; size: .; D: .; DNA: TGTGCCAGCAGTGACTCTCCAGAAACAGATACGCAGTATTTT; CDR3: CASSDSPETDTQYF
V: TRBV7-6; J: TRBJ2-1; size: .; D: .; DNA: TGTGCCAGCAGCCCAACTCAGGTTAATGAGCAGTTCTTC; CDR3: CASSPTQVNEQFF
V: TRBV11-2; J: TRBJ2-3; size: .; D: TRBD1; DNA: TGTGCCAGCAGCTTAGGGGGGACAGGACGCACAGATACGCAGTATTTT; CDR3: CASSLGGTGRTDTQYF
V: TRBV5-6; J: TRBJ2-1; size: .; D: .; DNA: TGTGCCAGCAGCTTGGCCAGGGGAGCGCAGTTCTTC; CDR3: CASSLARGAQFF
V: TRBV5-1; J: TRBJ2-2; size: .; D: .; DNA: TGCGCCAGCAGCTTGCTGGGGGAGAACACCGGGGAGCTGTTTTTT; CDR3: CASSLLGENTGELFF
V: TRBV14; J: TRBJ2-1; size: once; D: TRBD2; DNA: TGTGCCAGCAGCCGTTCCCTAGCGGGGGCCAGTAATGAGCAGTTCTTC; CDR3: CASSRSLAGASNEQFF
V: TRBV4-3; J: TRBJ1-6; size: .; D: .; DNA: TGCGCCAGCAGCCAACTCACAGGGAAGGATTCACCCCTCCACTTT; CDR3: CASSQLTGKDSPLHF
V: TRBV5-6; J: TRBJ2-5; size: .; D: TRBD1; DNA: TGTGCCAGCAGCTTGGACCTGGGACAGCAAGAGACCCAGTACTTC; CDR3: CASSLDLGQQETQYF
V: TRBV5-1; J: TRBJ2-7; size: .; D: .; DNA: TGCGCCAGCAGCTTGGCTGCGACCTACGAGCAGTACTTC; CDR3: CASSLAATYEQYF
V: TRBV4-1; J: TRBJ1-2; size: .; D: .; DNA: TGCGCCAGCAGCCAAGATACCGGGGGCGGAGACTATGGCTACACCTTC; CDR3: CASSQDTGGGDYGYTF
V: TRBV27; J: TRBJ1-1; size: once; D: TRBD1; DNA: TGTGCCAGCGGACAGGGGTCGAACACTGAAGCTTTCTTT; CDR3: CASGQGSNTEAFF